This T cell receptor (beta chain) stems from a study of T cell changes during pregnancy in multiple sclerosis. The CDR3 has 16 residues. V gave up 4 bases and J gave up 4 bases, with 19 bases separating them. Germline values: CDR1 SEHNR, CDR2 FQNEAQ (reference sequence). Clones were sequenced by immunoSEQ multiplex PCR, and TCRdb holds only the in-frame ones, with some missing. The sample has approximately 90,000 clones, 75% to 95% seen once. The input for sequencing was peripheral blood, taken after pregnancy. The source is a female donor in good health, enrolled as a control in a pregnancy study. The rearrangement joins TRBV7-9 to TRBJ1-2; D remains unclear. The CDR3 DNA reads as TGTGCCAGCAGCTCCCCGGGAGACACCTTCTCCTATGGCTACACCTTC. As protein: CASSSPGDTFSYGYTF. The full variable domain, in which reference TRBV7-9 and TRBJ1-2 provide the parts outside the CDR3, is DTGVSQNPRHKITKRGQNVTFRCDPISEHNRLYWYRQTLGQGPEFLTYFQNEAQLEKSRLLSDRFSAERPKGSFSTLEIQRTEQGDSAMYLCASSSPGDTFSYGYTFGSGTRLTVV.